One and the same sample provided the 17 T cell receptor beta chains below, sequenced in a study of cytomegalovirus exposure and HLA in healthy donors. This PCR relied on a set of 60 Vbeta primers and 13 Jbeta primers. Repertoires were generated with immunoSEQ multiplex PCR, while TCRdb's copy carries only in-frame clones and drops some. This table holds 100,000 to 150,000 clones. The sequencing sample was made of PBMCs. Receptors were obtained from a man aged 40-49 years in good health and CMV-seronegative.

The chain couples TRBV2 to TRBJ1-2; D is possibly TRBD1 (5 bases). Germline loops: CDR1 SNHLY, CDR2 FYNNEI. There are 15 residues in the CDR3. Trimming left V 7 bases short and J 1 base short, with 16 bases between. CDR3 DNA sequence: TGTGCCAGCACCCTAGTGTGGGGCCTTAACTATGGCTACACCTTC. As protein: CASTLVWGLNYGYTF.

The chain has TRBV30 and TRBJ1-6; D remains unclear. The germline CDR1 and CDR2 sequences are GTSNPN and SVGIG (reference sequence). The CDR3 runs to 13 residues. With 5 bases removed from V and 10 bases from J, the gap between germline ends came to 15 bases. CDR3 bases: TGTGCCTGGCGGAAGGAGGGTCGGTCACCCCTCCACTTT. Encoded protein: CAWRKEGRSPLHF.

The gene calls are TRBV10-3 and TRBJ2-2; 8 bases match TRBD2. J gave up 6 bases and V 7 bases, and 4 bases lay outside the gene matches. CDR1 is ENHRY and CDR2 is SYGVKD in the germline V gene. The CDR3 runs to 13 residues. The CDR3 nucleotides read TGTGCCATCACTGCCGGGGGGGCCGGGGAGCTGTTTTTT. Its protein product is CAITAGGAGELFF.

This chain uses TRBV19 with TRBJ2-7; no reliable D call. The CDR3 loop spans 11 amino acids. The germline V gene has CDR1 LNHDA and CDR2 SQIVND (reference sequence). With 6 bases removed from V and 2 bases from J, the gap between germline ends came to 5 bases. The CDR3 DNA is TGTGCCAGTAGATCAGCCTACGAGCAGTACTTC. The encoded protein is CASRSAYEQYF. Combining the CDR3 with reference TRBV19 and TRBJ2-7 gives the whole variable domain DGGITQSPKYLFRKEGQNVTLSCEQNLNHDAMYWYRQDPGQGLRLIYYSQIVNDFQKGDIAEGYSVSREKKESFPLTVTSAQKNPTAFYLCASRSAYEQYFGPGTRLTVT.

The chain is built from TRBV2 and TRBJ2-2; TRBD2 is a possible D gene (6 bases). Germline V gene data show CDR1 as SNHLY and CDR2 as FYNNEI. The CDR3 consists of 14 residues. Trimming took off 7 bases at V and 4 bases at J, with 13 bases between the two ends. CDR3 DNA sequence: TGTGCCAGCAAACTAGCCTCCAGCACCGGGGAGCTGTTTTTT. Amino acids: CASKLASSTGELFF.

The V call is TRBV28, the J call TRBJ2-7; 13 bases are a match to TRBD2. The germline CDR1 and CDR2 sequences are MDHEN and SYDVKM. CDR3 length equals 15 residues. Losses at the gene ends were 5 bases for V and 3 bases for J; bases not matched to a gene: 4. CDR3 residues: CASSPGTSGNYEQYF. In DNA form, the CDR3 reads TGTGCCAGCAGTCCAGGGACTAGCGGGAACTACGAGCAGTACTTC.

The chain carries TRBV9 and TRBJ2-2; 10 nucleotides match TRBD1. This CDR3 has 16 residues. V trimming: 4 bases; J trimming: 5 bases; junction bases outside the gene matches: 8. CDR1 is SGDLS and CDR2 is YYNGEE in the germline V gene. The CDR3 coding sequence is TGTGCCAGCAGCCCAGTCGACAGGGGGCGAACCGGGGAGCTGTTTTTT. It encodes CASSPVDRGRTGELFF. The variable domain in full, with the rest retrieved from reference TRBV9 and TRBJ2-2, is DSGVTQTPKHLITATGQRVTLRCSPRSGDLSVYWYQQSLDQGLQFLIQYYNGEERAKGNILERFSAQQFPDLHSELNLSSLELGDSALYFCASSPVDRGRTGELFFGEGSRLTVL.

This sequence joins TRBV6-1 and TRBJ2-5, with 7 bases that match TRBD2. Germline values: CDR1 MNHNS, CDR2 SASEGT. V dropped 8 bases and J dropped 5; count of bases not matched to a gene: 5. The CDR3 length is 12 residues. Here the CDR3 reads CASVPRGETQYF. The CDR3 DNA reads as TGTGCCAGCGTCCCGCGGGGGGAGACCCAGTACTTC.

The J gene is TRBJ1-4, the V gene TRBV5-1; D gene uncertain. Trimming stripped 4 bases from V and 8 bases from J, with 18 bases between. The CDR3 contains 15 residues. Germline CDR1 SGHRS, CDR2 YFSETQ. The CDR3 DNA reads TGCGCCAGCAGCGATCCACGGCCGGGGTCCGAAAAACTGTTTTTT. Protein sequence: CASSDPRPGSEKLFF.

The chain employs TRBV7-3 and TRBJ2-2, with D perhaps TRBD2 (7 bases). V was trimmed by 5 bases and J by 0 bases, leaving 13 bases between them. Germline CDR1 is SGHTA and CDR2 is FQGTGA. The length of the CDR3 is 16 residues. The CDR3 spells CASSPGGGANTGELFF. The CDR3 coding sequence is TGTGCCAGCAGCCCCGGAGGGGGGGCGAACACCGGGGAGCTGTTTTTT.

CDR3 in amino acids: CASSSGSFVAGELFF. For the CDR3, the DNA is TGTGCCAGCAGCTCAGGTAGTTTCGTAGCCGGGGAGCTGTTTTTT. The gene calls are TRBV7-9 and TRBJ2-2; D is undetermined. Trimming took 4 bases from V and 6 from J, leaving 15 bases between them. CDR3 length: 15 amino acids. Per germline, CDR1 SEHNR and CDR2 FQNEAQ (reference sequence).

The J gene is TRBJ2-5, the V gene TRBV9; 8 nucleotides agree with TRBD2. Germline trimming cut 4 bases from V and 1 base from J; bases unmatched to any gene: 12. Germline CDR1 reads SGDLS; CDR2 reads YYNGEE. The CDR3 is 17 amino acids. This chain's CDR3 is CASSKGGTSGAQETQYF. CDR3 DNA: TGTGCCAGCAGCAAAGGGGGTACTAGCGGAGCCCAAGAGACCCAGTACTTC. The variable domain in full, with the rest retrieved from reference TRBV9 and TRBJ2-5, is DSGVTQTPKHLITATGQRVTLRCSPRSGDLSVYWYQQSLDQGLQFLIQYYNGEERAKGNILERFSAQQFPDLHSELNLSSLELGDSALYFCASSKGGTSGAQETQYFGPGTRLLVL.

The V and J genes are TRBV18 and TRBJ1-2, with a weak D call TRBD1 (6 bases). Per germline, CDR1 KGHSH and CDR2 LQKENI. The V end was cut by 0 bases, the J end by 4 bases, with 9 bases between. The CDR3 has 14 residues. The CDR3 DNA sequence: TGTGCCAGCTCACCACCGCAACAGGGCTATGGCTACACCTTC. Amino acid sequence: CASSPPQQGYGYTF. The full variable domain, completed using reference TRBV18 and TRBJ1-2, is NAGVMQNPRHLVRRRGQEARLRCSPMKGHSHVYWYRQLPEEGLKFMVYLQKENIIDESGMPKERFSAEFPKEGPSILRIQQVVRGDSAAYFCASSPPQQGYGYTFGSGTRLTVV.

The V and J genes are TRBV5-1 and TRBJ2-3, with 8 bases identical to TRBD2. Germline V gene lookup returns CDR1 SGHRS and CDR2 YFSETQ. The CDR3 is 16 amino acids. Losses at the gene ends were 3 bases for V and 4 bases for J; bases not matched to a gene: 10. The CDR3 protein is CASSWGSGRGADTQYF. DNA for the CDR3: TGCGCCAGCAGCTGGGGGAGCGGGAGAGGGGCAGATACGCAGTATTTT.

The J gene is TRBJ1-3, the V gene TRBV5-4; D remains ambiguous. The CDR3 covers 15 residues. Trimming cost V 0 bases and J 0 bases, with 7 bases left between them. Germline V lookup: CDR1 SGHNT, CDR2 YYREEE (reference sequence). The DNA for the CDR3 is TGTGCCAGCAGCTTGGATTTCAGCTCTGGAAACACCATATATTTT. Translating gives CASSLDFSSGNTIYF.

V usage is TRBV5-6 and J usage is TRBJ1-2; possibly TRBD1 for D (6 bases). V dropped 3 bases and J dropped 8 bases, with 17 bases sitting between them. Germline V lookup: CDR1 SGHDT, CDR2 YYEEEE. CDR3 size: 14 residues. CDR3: CASSWGRSSGGYTF. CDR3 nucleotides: TGTGCCAGCAGCTGGGGGCGGAGTTCGGGAGGCTACACCTTC.

The CDR3, as DNA: TGTGCCACCGGGACAGGGAGGGTAAGCTCCTACGAGCAGTACTTC. Translating it yields CATGTGRVSSYEQYF. The chain combines TRBV6-1 with TRBJ2-7; 9 nucleotides align to TRBD1. Germline V gene data show CDR1 as MNHNS and CDR2 as SASEGT. The CDR3 is 15 residues long. Germline trimming cut 10 bases from V and 0 bases from J; bases unmatched to any gene: 10.